Below are 32 T cell receptor beta chains sequenced from a single sample in a study of T cell responses to AZD1222 COVID-19 vaccine. Clones were sequenced by immunoSEQ multiplex PCR, and TCRdb holds only the in-frame ones, with some missing. Altogether just over 150,000 clones are present, 90% being singletons, with the ten largest covering more than 1.3%. The sample in question was peripheral blood, obtained 28 days after the second AZD1222 dose. The receptor source for this set is an adult who received the AZD1222 COVID-19 vaccine.

The chain couples TRBV19 to TRBJ1-2; D not certain. Trimming cost V 3 bases and J 4 bases, with 9 bases left between them. CDR3 length equals 13 residues. Germline CDR1 and CDR2: LNHDA and SQIVND (reference sequence). CDR3 residues: CASSIAEVYGYTF. In nucleotides, the CDR3 is TGTGCCAGTAGTATCGCCGAGGTCTATGGCTACACCTTC.

The chain recombines TRBV24-1 with TRBJ2-3, with 9 bases aligning to TRBD2. After removal of 7 bases from V and 7 bases from J, the junction contained 8 bases not matched to a gene. In germline, CDR1 is KGHDR, CDR2 SFDVKD. This CDR3 is built from 14 residues. The CDR3 DNA reads TGTGCCACCAGAGATAGCGGGGGAGCATATACGCAGTATTTT. Amino acid sequence: CATRDSGGAYTQYF.

On this clone itself: The identical CDR3 is also encoded by other nucleotide sequences in the sample. The chain uses TRBV9 and TRBJ2-7; D possibly corresponds to TRBD1 (6 bases). This CDR3 has 13 residues. Germline CDR1 reads SGDLS; CDR2 reads YYNGEE. V was shortened by 4 bases and J by 2 bases, with 10 bases between the two germline ends. For the CDR3, the DNA is TGTGCCAGCAGCCCACAGGGACCCTACGAGCAGTACTTC. Translation: CASSPQGPYEQYF.

This clone appeared a few times. V is TRBV7-2 and J is TRBJ2-1; D is perhaps TRBD1 (6 bases). The V gene lost 5 bases and the J gene lost 6 bases, with 14 bases spanning the gap. Germline CDR1 reads SGHTA; CDR2 reads FQGNSA. The CDR3 covers 14 residues. The CDR3 DNA reads as TGTGCCAGCAGCCCGGACAGAGAGCCCAATGAGCAGTTCTTC. Protein product: CASSPDREPNEQFF.

This chain uses TRBV25-1 with TRBJ2-7; D possibly matches TRBD1 or TRBD2 (5 bases each). V lost 3 bases and J 5 bases, leaving 17 bases between the germline ends. The CDR3 contains 15 residues. Germline CDR1 reads MGHDK; CDR2 reads SYGVNS. The CDR3 DNA reads as TGTGCCAGCAGTGATCTTTTGGGGGATATCGACGAGCAGTACTTC. Translation gives CASSDLLGDIDEQYF.

The chain employs TRBV25-1 and TRBJ1-2; D uncertain. This CDR3 has 13 residues. V was pared by 1 base and J by 2 bases, with 5 bases between. Germline V CDR1 and CDR2: MGHDK, SYGVNS. The CDR3 reads CASSEWENYGYTF. In DNA, the CDR3 is TGTGCCAGCAGTGAATGGGAAAACTATGGCTACACCTTC.

The chain joins TRBV27 to TRBJ2-1; 9 bases are shared with TRBD1. V lost 0 bases, J lost 12 bases, and 6 bases stayed unmatched. The CDR3 spans 14 residues. Germline V gives CDR1 MNHEY, CDR2 SMNVEV (reference sequence). CDR3 in DNA: TGTGCCAGCAGTTTATCCAACAGGGGGCCGGGGCAGTTCTTC. Its translation: CASSLSNRGPGQFF.

The CDR3 here is CASSSPPGTSRYNEQFF. The CDR3 DNA reads as TGTGCCAGTAGTTCACCCCCCGGGACTAGTCGGTACAATGAGCAGTTCTTC. The chain employs TRBV19 and TRBJ2-1; 8 positions agree with TRBD2. The CDR3 loop spans 17 amino acids. Germline V gene data show CDR1 as LNHDA and CDR2 as SQIVND (reference sequence). V shed 5 bases, J shed 4 bases, and the junction held 13 bases outside the gene matches. The variable domain in full, completed from reference TRBV19 and TRBJ2-1, reads DGGITQSPKYLFRKEGQNVTLSCEQNLNHDAMYWYRQDPGQGLRLIYYSQIVNDFQKGDIAEGYSVSREKKESFPLTVTSAQKNPTAFYLCASSSPPGTSRYNEQFFGPGTRLTVL.

Here the CDR3 reads CATSRGAKEKLFF. CDR3 coding DNA: TGTGCCACCAGCAGGGGGGCGAAAGAAAAACTGTTTTTT. The gene calls are TRBV15 and TRBJ1-4; D might be TRBD1 (6 bases). Germline values: CDR1 LNHNV, CDR2 YYDKDF (reference sequence). The CDR3 is made up of 13 amino acids. The V end lost 3 bases, the J end lost 8 bases, and 10 bases lay between the germline ends.

This chain uses TRBV29-1 with TRBJ1-2; D perhaps matches TRBD1 (5 bases). Trimming cost V 4 bases and J 8 bases, with 11 bases left between them. CDR3 length: 11 residues. The V gene's germline CDR1 is SQVTM and CDR2 ANQGSEA. CDR3 region: CSVGWGKGYTF. In DNA form, the CDR3 reads TGCAGCGTTGGGTGGGGGAAGGGCTACACCTTC. Full variable domain (missing parts from reference TRBV29-1 and TRBJ1-2): SAVISQKPSRDICQRGTSLTIQCQVDSQVTMMFWYRQQPGQSLTLIATANQGSEATYESGFVIDKFPISRPNLTFSTLTVSNMSPEDSSIYLCSVGWGKGYTFGSGTRLTVV.

The gene calls are TRBV6-5 and TRBJ1-2, with D perhaps TRBD1 (6 bases). The CDR3 is 13 amino acids. Trimming removed 8 bases at V and 5 bases at J, with 15 bases between. CDR1 and CDR2 (germline): MNHEY, SVGAGI. CDR3 nucleotides: TGTGCCAGCCGCCACACAGGGAGTTATGGCTACACCTTC. Residues: CASRHTGSYGYTF.

This rearrangement joins TRBV19 to TRBJ1-2; 11 bases are shared with TRBD1. Germline V gene sequence: CDR1 LNHDA, CDR2 SQIVND (reference sequence). This CDR3 is built from 15 residues. V dropped 1 base and J dropped 4; count of bases not matched to a gene: 2. The CDR3 loop reads CASSIAGTGGYGYTF. Written as DNA, the CDR3 is TGTGCCAGTAGTATAGCAGGGACAGGGGGCTATGGCTACACCTTC.

The V and J genes are TRBV5-8 and TRBJ2-1; tentative D call: TRBD2 (6 bases). Trimming took off 5 bases at V and 4 bases at J, with 16 bases between the two ends. The V gene's germline CDR1 is SGHTS and CDR2 YDEGEE. The CDR3 is 15 amino acids. CDR3 nucleotides: TGTGCCAGCAGAGCCGGAGGGACGAAATACAATGAGCAGTTCTTC. Translated: CASRAGGTKYNEQFF.

The chain carries TRBV5-8 and TRBJ1-6; TRBD1 is a possible D gene (5 bases). Germline-derived CDR1 and CDR2 are SGHTS and YDEGEE. Trimming removed 0 bases at V and 0 bases at J, with 16 bases between. This CDR3 has 19 amino acids. DNA for the CDR3: TGTGCCAGCAGCTTGGGGCCCGGGGGAGGAGGCTCCTATAATTCACCCCTCCACTTT. This gives the protein CASSLGPGGGGSYNSPLHF.

V is TRBV3-1 (or the pseudogene TRBV3-2) and J is TRBJ1-4, with D hard to call. CDR1 and CDR2 from the germline V gene are LGHDT and YNNKEL (reference sequence). This CDR3 spans 12 amino acids. V gave up 4 bases and J gave up 7 bases, with 7 bases separating them. The CDR3: CASSRRGEKLFF. CDR3 nucleotides: TGTGCCAGCAGCCGACGGGGTGAAAAACTGTTTTTT.

The CDR3 DNA follows: TGTGCCAGTAGTATGTTCGGCGGTCCGGGCTACGAGCAGTACTTC. It encodes CASSMFGGPGYEQYF. The chain recombines TRBV19 with TRBJ2-7; no reliable D call. V lost 3 bases and J lost 3, with 15 bases in between. The germline CDR1 and CDR2 sequences are LNHDA and SQIVND (reference sequence). The CDR3 spans 15 residues.

The chain carries TRBV15 and TRBJ2-2; possible D gene TRBD2, 5 bases. There are 17 residues in the CDR3. V was clipped by 2 bases and J by 4 bases, with 17 bases between them. Germline loops: CDR1 LNHNV, CDR2 YYDKDF (reference sequence). This CDR3 is CATSRPEPVRGTGELFF. The CDR3 DNA reads TGTGCCACCAGCAGACCCGAACCAGTCCGGGGCACCGGGGAGCTGTTTTTT.

This clone occurred once. This rearrangement joins TRBV19 to TRBJ1-5; TRBD1 matches 10 bases. Germline V gene data show CDR1 as LNHDA and CDR2 as SQIVND (reference sequence). This CDR3 is built from 18 residues. After removal of 5 bases from V and 6 bases from J, the junction contained 16 bases not matched to a gene. The CDR3 loop reads CASSLTWGDRGRGQPQHF. For the CDR3, the DNA is TGTGCCAGTAGTCTTACCTGGGGGGACAGGGGAAGAGGTCAGCCCCAGCATTTT.

The J gene is TRBJ1-1, the V gene TRBV5-1, with a possible D match to TRBD1 (6 bases). Germline CDR1 is SGHRS and CDR2 is YFSETQ. This CDR3 has 14 amino acids. The germline V and J ends were trimmed by 4 bases and 1 base, with 11 bases remaining between them. Here the CDR3 DNA reads TGCGCCAGCAGCCGTGAGACAGGGAACACTGAAGCTTTCTTT. It specifies CASSRETGNTEAFF.

The chain carries TRBV27 and TRBJ2-5; TRBD2 aligns across 7 bases. V shed 7 bases and J 5 bases; nucleotides not matched to a gene: 13. This CDR3 comprises 15 residues. Per germline, CDR1 MNHEY and CDR2 SMNVEV (reference sequence). The CDR3 sequence: CASTRGSGNSETQYF. CDR3 in DNA: TGTGCCAGCACCCGGGGGAGCGGGAATTCGGAGACCCAGTACTTC.

This chain links TRBV4-1 with TRBJ2-3, with 9 bases fitting TRBD2. V shed 5 bases, J shed 2 bases, and the junction held 17 bases outside the gene matches. CDR1 is MGHRA and CDR2 is YSYEKL in the germline V gene. The CDR3 spans 19 residues. Here the CDR3 DNA reads TGCGCCAGCAGCGGAGAGGGGTTAGCGGGGGCTCCCCCCACAGATACGCAGTATTTT. Translation: CASSGEGLAGAPPTDTQYF.

V usage is TRBV10-1 and J usage is TRBJ2-4; TRBD2 agrees at 16 bases. Germline CDR1 WNHNN, CDR2 SYGVQD (reference sequence). This CDR3 has 16 residues. The junction had 7 bases not matched to a gene; V was cut back by 8 bases and J by 6 bases. CDR3 nucleotides: TGCGCCAGCTGGGGACTAGCGGGGGGGCATGGAAACATTCAGTACTTC. Translated: CASWGLAGGHGNIQYF.

This chain uses TRBV5-1 with TRBJ2-1, with 9 bases fitting TRBD2. The CDR3 has 16 residues. With 1 base clipped from V and 4 bases from J, the junction kept 6 bases outside the gene matches. Germline V CDR1 and CDR2: SGHRS, YFSETQ. The CDR3 coding sequence is TGCGCCAGCAGCTTGACATGGACTAGCGTTTACAATGAGCAGTTCTTC. It yields the protein CASSLTWTSVYNEQFF. The whole variable domain, remainder taken from reference TRBV5-1 and TRBJ2-1, is KAGVTQTPRYLIKTRGQQVTLSCSPISGHRSVSWYQQTPGQGLQFLFEYFSETQRNKGNFPGRFSGRQFSNSRSEMNVSTLELGDSALYLCASSLTWTSVYNEQFFGPGTRLTVL.

The chain couples TRBV5-1 to TRBJ1-2, with 9 bases that match TRBD1. This CDR3 has 15 amino acids. CDR1 and CDR2 (germline): SGHRS, YFSETQ. After removal of 5 bases from V and 3 bases from J, the junction contained 8 bases not matched to a gene. CDR3 coding DNA: TGCGCCAGCAGAGACGGGACAGGGACCTACTATGGCTACACCTTC. It yields the protein CASRDGTGTYYGYTF. Full variable domain (missing parts from reference TRBV5-1 and TRBJ1-2): KAGVTQTPRYLIKTRGQQVTLSCSPISGHRSVSWYQQTPGQGLQFLFEYFSETQRNKGNFPGRFSGRQFSNSRSEMNVSTLELGDSALYLCASRDGTGTYYGYTFGSGTRLTVV.

This clone was picked up a small number of times. This chain joins TRBV11-3 and TRBJ2-2; D uncertain. V lost 3 bases and J 3 bases, leaving 8 bases between the germline ends. The germline gives CDR1 SGHNT, CDR2 YENEEA. The CDR3 totals 14 residues. The CDR3, as DNA: TGTGCCAGCAGCTTGGACCAACACACCGGGGAGCTGTTTTTT. Its protein product is CASSLDQHTGELFF.

The rearrangement uses TRBV2 and TRBJ2-1; D is possibly TRBD2 (5 bases). The CDR3 totals 15 residues. Germline V CDR1 and CDR2: SNHLY, FYNNEI. The V end was cut by 0 bases, the J end by 9 bases, with 15 bases between. The CDR3 protein is CASSEALDGMREQFF. The CDR3 region has the DNA TGTGCCAGCAGTGAAGCGCTTGACGGGATGCGTGAGCAGTTCTTC.

This chain joins TRBV19 and TRBJ1-4, with D possibly TRBD1 on 5 matching bases. The CDR3 extends over 15 amino acids. V lost 5 bases and J 4 bases, leaving 14 bases between the germline ends. Germline CDR1 reads LNHDA; CDR2 reads SQIVND (reference sequence). This CDR3 reads CASSGQNRLNEKLFF. The CDR3 DNA reads as TGTGCCAGTAGTGGCCAGAACAGGCTTAATGAAAAACTGTTTTTT.

The gene calls are TRBV5-6 and TRBJ2-1; D remains ambiguous. Germline V gives CDR1 SGHDT, CDR2 YYEEEE. The V gene lost 0 bases and the J gene lost 6 bases, with 7 bases spanning the gap. The CDR3 extends over 13 amino acids. The CDR3 sequence is CASSLGRFNEQFF. The CDR3 DNA reads as TGTGCCAGCAGCTTGGGGCGTTTCAATGAGCAGTTCTTC.

In nucleotides, the CDR3 is TGTGCCAGCAGTTACCGCAAGAACACTGAAGCTTTCTTT. Residues: CASSYRKNTEAFF. The rearrangement uses TRBV6-5 and TRBJ1-1; D gene unclear. Per germline, CDR1 MNHEY and CDR2 SVGAGI. CDR3 length: 13 amino acids. V lost 2 bases, J lost 1 base, and 5 bases lay in between.

The CDR3 region is CASSPRLAGNLYEQYF. CDR3 coding DNA: TGCGCCAGCAGCCCCAGACTAGCGGGGAACCTCTACGAGCAGTACTTC. The chain carries TRBV5-1 and TRBJ2-7; 11 positions agree with TRBD2. The CDR3 runs to 16 residues. V trimming: 4 bases; J trimming: 3 bases; junction bases outside the gene matches: 9. Per germline, CDR1 SGHRS and CDR2 YFSETQ.

This clone was counted a single time. This chain connects TRBV7-9 to TRBJ2-3; TRBD2 is a possible D gene (5 bases). Trimming took off 0 bases at V and 5 bases at J, with 12 bases between the two ends. In germline, CDR1 is SEHNR, CDR2 FQNEAQ (reference sequence). This CDR3 has 15 residues. The CDR3 reads CASSLAGSRGDTQYF. For the CDR3, the DNA is TGTGCCAGCAGCTTAGCGGGGAGCCGTGGAGATACGCAGTATTTT.

In DNA, the CDR3 is TGTGCCAGCAGTCGACGGACAGGGGGCAACTATGGCTACACCTTC. It translates to CASSRRTGGNYGYTF. The rearrangement links TRBV6-5 to TRBJ1-2; TRBD1 aligns across 11 bases. CDR3 length: 15 amino acids. CDR1 and CDR2 from the germline V gene are MNHEY and SVGAGI. J lost 2 bases, V lost 5 bases, and 4 bases had no gene match.